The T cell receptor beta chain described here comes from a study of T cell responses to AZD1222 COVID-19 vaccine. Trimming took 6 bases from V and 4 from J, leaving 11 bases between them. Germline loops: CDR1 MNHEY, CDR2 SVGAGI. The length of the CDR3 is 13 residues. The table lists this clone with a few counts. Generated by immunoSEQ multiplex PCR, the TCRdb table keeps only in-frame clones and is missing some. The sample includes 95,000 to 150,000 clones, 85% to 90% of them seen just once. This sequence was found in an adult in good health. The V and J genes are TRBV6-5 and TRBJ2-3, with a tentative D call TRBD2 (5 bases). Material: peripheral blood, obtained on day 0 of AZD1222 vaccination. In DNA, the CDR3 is TGTGCCAGCAGGTCGGGATTCCCAGATACGCAGTATTTT. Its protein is CASRSGFPDTQYF.